This T cell receptor beta chain stems from a study of cytomegalovirus exposure and HLA in healthy donors. General study findings and limits: In an earlier analysis, most TCR beta V segments were productive about 87% or about 30% of the time. It has been reported that TCR beta sequences accurately predicted the HLA-A and HLA-B alleles of most subjects.

As concerns this clone: Its antigen is unidentified.

CDR3 length: 14 residues. V shed 2 bases and J shed 2 bases, with 8 bases lying between them. In germline, CDR1 is PRHDT, CDR2 FYEKMQ (reference sequence). Healthy donors of bone marrow made up the group. Primers included in the PCR were 60 Vbeta and 13 Jbeta primers. TCRdb keeps only in-frame clones here, not all; method: immunoSEQ multiplex PCR. The sample carries 110,000 to 150,000 clones, 80% to 90% recorded once. This rearrangement joins TRBV13 to TRBJ2-3; D is uncertain. The receptor was derived from a woman aged 40 to 55 in good health and CMV-seropositive. The sequencing sample was made of PBMCs. The CDR3 protein is CASSLTSNTDTQYF. CDR3 DNA sequence: TGTGCCAGCAGCTTAACCTCTAACACAGATACGCAGTATTTT. The full variable domain, its missing parts supplied by reference TRBV13 and TRBJ2-3, is AAGVIQSPRHLIKEKRETATLKCYPIPRHDTVYWYQQGPGQDPQFLISFYEKMQSDKGSIPDRFSAQQFSDYHSELNMSSLELGDSALYFCASSLTSNTDTQYFGPGTRLTVL.